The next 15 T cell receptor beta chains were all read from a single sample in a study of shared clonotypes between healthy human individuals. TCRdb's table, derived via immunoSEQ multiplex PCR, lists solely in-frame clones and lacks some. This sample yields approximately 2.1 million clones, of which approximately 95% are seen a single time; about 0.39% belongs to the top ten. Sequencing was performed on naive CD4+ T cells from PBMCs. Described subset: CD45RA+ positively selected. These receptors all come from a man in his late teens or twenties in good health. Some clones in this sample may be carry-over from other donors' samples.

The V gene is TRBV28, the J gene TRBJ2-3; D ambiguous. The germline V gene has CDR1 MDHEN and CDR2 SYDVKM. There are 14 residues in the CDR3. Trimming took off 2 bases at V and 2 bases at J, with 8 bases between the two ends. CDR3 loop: CASSLRAYTDTQYF. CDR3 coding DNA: TGTGCCAGCAGTTTACGGGCTTACACAGATACGCAGTATTTT.

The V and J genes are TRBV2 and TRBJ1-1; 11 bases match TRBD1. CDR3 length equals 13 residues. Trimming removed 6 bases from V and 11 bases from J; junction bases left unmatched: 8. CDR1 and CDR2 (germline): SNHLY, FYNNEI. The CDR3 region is CASRGWTGGEAFF. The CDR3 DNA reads TGTGCCAGCAGGGGGTGGACAGGGGGCGAGGCTTTCTTT.

In nucleotides, the CDR3 is TGTGCCAGCAGCTCCGGACAGGGAGGAAATCAGTTCTTC. It yields the protein CASSSGQGGNQFF. The V gene is TRBV7-9, the J gene TRBJ2-1, with TRBD1 matching over 8 bases. Germline V gene lookup returns CDR1 SEHNR and CDR2 FQNEAQ (reference sequence). V gave up 4 bases and J gave up 13 bases; unmatched junction bases: 9. The CDR3 extends over 13 amino acids.

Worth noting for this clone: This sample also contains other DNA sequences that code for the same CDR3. This chain's CDR3 is CASSLGLAGEQFF. The CDR3 nucleotides read TGCGCCAGCAGCTTGGGGCTAGCGGGGGAGCAGTTCTTC. V gene TRBV5-1 combines with J gene TRBJ2-1; 9 nucleotides align to TRBD2. Germline lookup yields CDR1 SGHRS and CDR2 YFSETQ. This CDR3 is 13 amino acids long. The trim removed 0 bases at V and 10 bases at J, leaving 2 bases unmatched.

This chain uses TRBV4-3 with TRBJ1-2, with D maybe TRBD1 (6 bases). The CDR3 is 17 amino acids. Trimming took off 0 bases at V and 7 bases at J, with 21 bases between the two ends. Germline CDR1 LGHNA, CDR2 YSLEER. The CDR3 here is CASSQEYIGQGGSGYTF. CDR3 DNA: TGCGCCAGCAGCCAAGAATATATAGGACAAGGGGGGAGTGGCTACACCTTC.

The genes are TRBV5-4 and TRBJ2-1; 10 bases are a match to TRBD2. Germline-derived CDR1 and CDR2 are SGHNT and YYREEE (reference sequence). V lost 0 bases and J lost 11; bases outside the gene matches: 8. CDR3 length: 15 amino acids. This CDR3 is CASSLASGRAGKQFF. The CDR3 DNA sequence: TGTGCCAGCAGCTTGGCCAGCGGGAGGGCAGGGAAGCAGTTCTTC.

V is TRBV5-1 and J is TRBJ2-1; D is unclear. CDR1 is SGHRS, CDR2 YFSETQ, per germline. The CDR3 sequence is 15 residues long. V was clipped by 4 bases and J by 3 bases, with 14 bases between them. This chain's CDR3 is CASSPASPNYNEQFF. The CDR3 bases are TGCGCCAGCAGCCCCGCGTCCCCCAACTACAATGAGCAGTTCTTC.

The chain's CDR3 is CASSLDGTSGSNTGELFF. For the CDR3, the DNA is TGTGCCAGCAGCTTAGACGGGACTAGCGGGAGTAACACCGGGGAGCTGTTTTTT. V gene TRBV11-2 combines with J gene TRBJ2-2; 14 bases are shared with TRBD2. Germline CDR1 reads SGHAT; CDR2 reads FQNNGV. The junction had 2 bases not matched to a gene; V was cut back by 0 bases and J by 2 bases. The CDR3 contains 18 residues.

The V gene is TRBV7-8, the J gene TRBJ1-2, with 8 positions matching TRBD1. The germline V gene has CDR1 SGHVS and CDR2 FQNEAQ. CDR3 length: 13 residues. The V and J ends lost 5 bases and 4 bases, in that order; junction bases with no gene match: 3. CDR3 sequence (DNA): TGTGCCAGCAGCAACAGGGGGGGCTATGGCTACACCTTC. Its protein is CASSNRGGYGYTF.

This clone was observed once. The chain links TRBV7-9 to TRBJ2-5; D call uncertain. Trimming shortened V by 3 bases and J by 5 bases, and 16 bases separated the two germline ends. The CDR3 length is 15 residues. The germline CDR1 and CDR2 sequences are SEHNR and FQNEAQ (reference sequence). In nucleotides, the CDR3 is TGTGCCAGCAGCTTTGGGAACGCGGATGGGGAGACCCAGTACTTC. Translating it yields CASSFGNADGETQYF.

The CDR3 loop reads CASSQRQGGTDTQYF. The CDR3 bases are TGTGCCAGCAGCCAACGCCAGGGAGGCACAGATACGCAGTATTTT. This sequence joins TRBV4-2 and TRBJ2-3; D possibly matches TRBD1 or TRBD2 (5 bases each). Deletions cut 2 bases from V and 1 base from J, with 10 bases between. Germline V gene data show CDR1 as LGHNA and CDR2 as YNFKEQ. This CDR3 has 15 residues.

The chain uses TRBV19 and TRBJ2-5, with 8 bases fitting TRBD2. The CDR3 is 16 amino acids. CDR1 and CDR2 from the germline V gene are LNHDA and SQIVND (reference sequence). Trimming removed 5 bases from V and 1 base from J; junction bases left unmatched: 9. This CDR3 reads CASSPGGAGRQETQYF. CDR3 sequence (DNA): TGTGCCAGTAGTCCCGGGGGGGCTGGCCGCCAAGAGACCCAGTACTTC.

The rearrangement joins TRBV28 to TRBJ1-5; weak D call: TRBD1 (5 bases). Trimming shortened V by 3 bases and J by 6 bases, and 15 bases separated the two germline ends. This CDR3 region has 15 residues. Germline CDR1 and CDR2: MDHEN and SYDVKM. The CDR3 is CASSLGGEGRQPQHF. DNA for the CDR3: TGTGCCAGCAGTTTGGGGGGGGAAGGTCGTCAGCCCCAGCATTTT.

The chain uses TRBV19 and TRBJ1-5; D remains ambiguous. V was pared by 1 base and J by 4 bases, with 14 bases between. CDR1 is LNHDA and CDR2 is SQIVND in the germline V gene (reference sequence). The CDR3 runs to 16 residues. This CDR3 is CASSIGLGWPNQPQHF. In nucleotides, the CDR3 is TGTGCCAGTAGTATAGGTTTAGGGTGGCCGAATCAGCCCCAGCATTTT.

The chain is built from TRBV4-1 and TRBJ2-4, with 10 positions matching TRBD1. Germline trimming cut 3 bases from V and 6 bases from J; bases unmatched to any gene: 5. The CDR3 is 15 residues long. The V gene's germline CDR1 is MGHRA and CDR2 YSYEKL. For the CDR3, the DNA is TGCGCCAGCAGCCAGCCCGGGACAGGGGTAAACATTCAGTACTTC. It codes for CASSQPGTGVNIQYF.